The 22 T cell receptor beta chains presented below share a single source sample, sequenced in a study of cytomegalovirus exposure and HLA in healthy donors. Vbeta (60) and Jbeta (13) primers were used in the PCR. Produced via immunoSEQ multiplex PCR; TCRdb's table is partial and in-frame only. This table holds 180,000 or so clones, about 75% found once. The sample was PBMCs. The receptor set was obtained from a man aged 45 to 65 in good health and CMV-seropositive.

The sample holds one count of this clone. In DNA form, the CDR3 reads TGTGCCAGCAGCCTCCAGAGGGATGAAAAACTGTTTTTT. Encoded protein: CASSLQRDEKLFF. The rearrangement links TRBV11-2 to TRBJ1-4; unclear D gene. CDR3 length: 13 amino acids. Trimming stripped 5 bases from V and 6 bases from J, with 10 bases between. Germline assignment: CDR1 SGHAT and CDR2 FQNNGV.

The chain uses TRBV4-2 and TRBJ1-1; 9 bases agree with TRBD1. CDR1 and CDR2 from the germline V gene are LGHNA and YNFKEQ. This CDR3 spans 15 amino acids. With 3 bases clipped from V and 1 base from J, the junction kept 3 bases outside the gene matches. The CDR3 nucleotides are TGTGCCAGCAGCCAGGTGGACAGGGGGAACACTGAAGCTTTCTTT. It encodes CASSQVDRGNTEAFF.

V is TRBV28 and J is TRBJ1-1; weak D call: TRBD1 (5 bases). Germline lookup yields CDR1 MDHEN and CDR2 SYDVKM. Between the trimmed V and J ends, which lost 6 bases and 4 bases, there was a span of 12 bases. The CDR3 length is 13 residues. CDR3 amino acids: CASSRGHPTEAFF. The CDR3 nucleotides are TGTGCCAGCAGCCGCGGACACCCCACTGAAGCTTTCTTT.

This clone was seen only a few times. J is TRBJ1-1 and V is TRBV5-6; D remains ambiguous. Trimming stripped 0 bases from V and 4 bases from J, with 7 bases between. This CDR3 contains 13 residues. The germline gives CDR1 SGHDT, CDR2 YYEEEE. The CDR3: CASSLGRITEAFF. The CDR3 DNA sequence: TGTGCCAGCAGCTTGGGGCGGATCACTGAAGCTTTCTTT. The full variable domain, completed using reference TRBV5-6 and TRBJ1-1, is DAGVTQSPTHLIKTRGQQVTLRCSPKSGHDTVSWYQQALGQGPQFIFQYYEEEERQRGNFPDRFSGHQFPNYSSELNVNALLLGDSALYLCASSLGRITEAFFGQGTRLTVV.

The chain is built from TRBV4-3 and TRBJ2-3, with TRBD2 identical over 10 bases. Unmatched junction bases numbered 11, after V lost 0 bases and J lost 2 bases. The CDR3 spans 19 residues. CDR1 and CDR2 from the germline V gene are LGHNA and YSLEER. The CDR3 loop reads CASSQEYGASGGTTDTQYF. The CDR3 DNA reads as TGCGCCAGCAGCCAAGAGTATGGGGCTAGCGGGGGAACCACAGATACGCAGTATTTT.

The CDR3 protein is CASSRDRPEYGSGGPTGTDTQYF. CDR3 bases: TGCGCCAGCAGTCGGGACAGGCCCGAATACGGGAGCGGGGGGCCAACAGGCACAGATACGCAGTATTTT. The chain combines TRBV5-1 with TRBJ2-3; weak D call: TRBD2 (9 bases). With 5 bases removed from V and 1 base from J, the gap between germline ends came to 38 bases. The V gene's germline CDR1 is SGHRS and CDR2 YFSETQ. The CDR3 spans 23 residues.

DNA for the CDR3: TGTGCCAGCAGTTTGGGACAGACCTACGAGCAGTACTTC. It encodes CASSLGQTYEQYF. The chain combines TRBV28 with TRBJ2-7, with 7 nucleotides matching TRBD1. The CDR3 runs to 13 residues. The germline CDR1 and CDR2 sequences are MDHEN and SYDVKM. The V segment lost 3 bases and the J segment 2 bases; nucleotides outside the gene matches: 1.

This sequence joins TRBV7-9 and TRBJ2-5, with D tentatively TRBD2 (7 bases). The V gene's germline CDR1 is SEHNR and CDR2 FQNEAQ (reference sequence). Trimming left V 7 bases short and J 5 bases short, with 17 bases between. The CDR3 has 14 residues. The CDR3 DNA reads as TGTGCCAGCAACGTTCGGGGGGCTCGGGAGACCCAGTACTTC. Residues: CASNVRGARETQYF.

The chain recombines TRBV7-9 with TRBJ2-3; TRBD2 agrees at 12 bases. Germline V gene data show CDR1 as SEHNR and CDR2 as FQNEAQ (reference sequence). This CDR3 spans 16 amino acids. The V segment lost 5 bases and the J segment 4 bases; nucleotides outside the gene matches: 7. The CDR3 region has the DNA TGTGCCAGCAGCCCCAGGACTAGCGGGGCAGCAGATACGCAGTATTTT. This codes for CASSPRTSGAADTQYF.

The genes are TRBV9 and TRBJ2-7; D is possibly TRBD1 (7 bases). CDR1 and CDR2 (germline): SGDLS, YYNGEE. This CDR3 spans 16 amino acids. With 0 bases removed from V and 3 bases from J, the gap between germline ends came to 16 bases. CDR3 in DNA: TGTGCCAGCAGCGTAGGAGGAGGAGGGGGCATCTACGAGCAGTACTTC. Amino acids: CASSVGGGGGIYEQYF. The whole variable domain, remainder taken from reference TRBV9 and TRBJ2-7, is DSGVTQTPKHLITATGQRVTLRCSPRSGDLSVYWYQQSLDQGLQFLIQYYNGEERAKGNILERFSAQQFPDLHSELNLSSLELGDSALYFCASSVGGGGGIYEQYFGPGTRLTVT.

The V gene is TRBV28, the J gene TRBJ2-7, with D perhaps matching TRBD1 (7 bases). The CDR3 totals 13 residues. Germline CDR1 and CDR2: MDHEN and SYDVKM. Trimming cost V 6 bases and J 2 bases, with 11 bases left between them. As DNA, the CDR3 is TGTGCCAGCAGCGCAGGGGGGACCTACGAGCAGTACGTC. Its translation: CASSAGGTYEQYV.

This clone has just a few counts. The chain is built from TRBV9 and TRBJ1-1; 11 positions agree with TRBD1. This CDR3 contains 17 residues. Germline loops: CDR1 SGDLS, CDR2 YYNGEE. The V segment lost 0 bases and the J segment 4 bases; nucleotides outside the gene matches: 8. CDR3 nucleotide sequence: TGTGCCAGCAGCGTAGGCCCCGGGACAGGGGGGGTCACTGAAGCTTTCTTT. As protein: CASSVGPGTGGVTEAFF.

The chain is built from TRBV2 and TRBJ1-4; D is ambiguous. Germline values: CDR1 SNHLY, CDR2 FYNNEI. The CDR3 is made up of 20 amino acids. The germline V and J ends were trimmed by 4 bases and 0 bases, with 24 bases remaining between them. CDR3 sequence reads: CASSGPTRHTNIATNEKLFF. The CDR3 DNA reads TGTGCCAGCAGTGGCCCCACCAGACATACCAATATCGCAACTAATGAAAAACTGTTTTTT.

This chain uses TRBV14 with TRBJ1-1; weak D call: TRBD1 (5 bases). Germline values: CDR1 SGHDN, CDR2 FVKESK. CDR3 length: 14 amino acids. The V gene lost 4 bases and the J gene lost 10 bases, with 19 bases spanning the gap. The chain's CDR3 is CASSPTLSRVGAFF. The CDR3 DNA is TGTGCCAGCAGCCCAACGTTATCCAGGGTCGGAGCTTTCTTT.

This chain's CDR3 is CASSQGITGSEKLFF. As DNA, the CDR3 is TGTGCCAGCAGCCAGGGAATCACAGGGTCTGAAAAACTGTTTTTT. The chain couples TRBV4-2 to TRBJ1-4; maybe TRBD1 (6 bases). The germline V gene has CDR1 LGHNA and CDR2 YNFKEQ. The ends were cut back, 3 bases at V and 7 bases at J, with 15 bases in the middle. The length of the CDR3 is 15 residues.

CDR3 bases: TGTGCCAGTAAGTCCGGCAGGGGGCTCTACGAGCAGTACTTC. Protein: CASKSGRGLYEQYF. The rearrangement links TRBV19 to TRBJ2-7, with TRBD1 matching over 8 bases. Germline lookup yields CDR1 LNHDA and CDR2 SQIVND (reference sequence). This CDR3 region has 14 residues. V gave up 7 bases and J gave up 3 bases; unmatched junction bases: 8.

The chain is built from TRBV7-2 and TRBJ2-5; 12 bases match TRBD2. The CDR3 is 16 amino acids. V lost 2 bases, J lost 5 bases, and 6 bases stayed unmatched. Germline V gene data show CDR1 as SGHTA and CDR2 as FQGNSA. The DNA for the CDR3 is TGTGCCAGCAGCTTATCTAGCGGGGGGGGAGGGGAGACCCAGTACTTC. It is translated as CASSLSSGGGGETQYF.

This clone occurred a few times. The chain uses TRBV7-2 and TRBJ2-2; 8 bases match TRBD2. The CDR3 has 16 amino acids. The V segment lost 1 base and the J segment 5 bases; nucleotides outside the gene matches: 6. Germline assignment: CDR1 SGHTA and CDR2 FQGNSA. The CDR3 reads CASSLESGGPTGELFF. The DNA of the CDR3 is TGTGCCAGCAGCTTAGAATCGGGGGGGCCAACCGGGGAGCTGTTTTTT.

The chain couples TRBV7-9 to TRBJ1-2; 8 bases line up with TRBD1. Germline values: CDR1 SEHNR, CDR2 FQNEAQ (reference sequence). V shed 5 bases and J 8 bases; nucleotides not matched to a gene: 13. The length of the CDR3 is 15 residues. The CDR3 is CASSAAGGSIIGYTF. CDR3 in DNA: TGTGCCAGCAGCGCCGCAGGGGGCAGTATAATCGGCTACACCTTC.

The chain joins TRBV4-2 to TRBJ2-3; 11 bases are shared with TRBD2. The V gene's germline CDR1 is LGHNA and CDR2 YNFKEQ. This CDR3 comprises 17 residues. V lost 0 bases, J lost 7 bases, and 9 bases stayed unmatched. CDR3 protein: CASSQDPIAGGPNTQYF. The CDR3 bases are TGTGCCAGCAGCCAAGATCCCATAGCGGGGGGGCCGAATACGCAGTATTTT.

The chain couples TRBV10-3 to TRBJ1-3; unclear D gene. This CDR3 comprises 13 residues. The ends were cut back, 6 bases at V and 5 bases at J, with 11 bases in the middle. Looked up from germline, CDR1 is ENHRY and CDR2 is SYGVKD. CDR3 nucleotides: TGTGCCATCAGGAGAGGATTGAGAAACACCATATATTTT. Its translation is CAIRRGLRNTIYF.

V gene TRBV5-6 combines with J gene TRBJ1-6; D unclear. The length of the CDR3 is 14 residues. The ends were cut back, 0 bases at V and 7 bases at J, with 8 bases in the middle. CDR1 and CDR2 from the germline V gene are SGHDT and YYEEEE. Here the CDR3 DNA reads TGTGCCAGCAGCTTGGGGGTCGGGAATTCACCCCTCCACTTT. As protein: CASSLGVGNSPLHF.